This T cell receptor (beta chain) was identified in a study of regulatory T cells in long-lasting Graves disease. iRepertoire HTBI primers and Arm-PCR of CDR3 regions built TCR beta libraries. TCRdb reprocessed the multiplex PCR reads with MiXCR, giving one entry per CDR3 protein. Here the sample spans 500,000 or so distinct CDR3 sequences, roughly 16% being singletons. In regard to this clonotype: The antigen remains undetermined.

The sample's time point: newly diagnosed GD, antithyroid drugs for less than 3 months. The TCR library was prepared using RNA isolated from PBMCs. Patients hailed from an endocrinology department in Xi'an, China. The CDR3 length is 11 residues. CDR1 and CDR2 (germline): DFQATT, SNEGSKA (reference sequence). V was pared by 6 bases and J by 7 bases, with 12 bases between. Study results and limitations: Accuracy might have suffered from few samples. There were preferences for TRBV28, TRBJ1-2 and TRBJ2-5 in persistent disease.

The data were also submitted as part of a second study, on T cells in Graves' hyperthyroidism and ophthalmopathy.

V is TRBV20-1 and J is TRBJ1-2; the D gene is possibly TRBD1 (5 bases). This clonotype was sampled from a man aged 35-49 years with Graves disease. The sample was peripheral blood mononuclear cells (PBMCs), taken at new diagnosis, from a patient treated with antithyroid drugs. The DNA for the CDR3 is TGCAGTGCCCAGGGAGGGTTTGGCTACACCTTC. It encodes CSAQGGFGYTF.